The text below deals with one TCR beta chain. These data are taken from a study of blood T cell repertoires in COVID-19. About the study: Acute-phase and convalescent COVID-19 samples originated in the United States, Italy and Spain.

Per the germline V gene, CDR1 is SGHNT and CDR2 is YYREEE (reference sequence). This CDR3 has 16 amino acids. J was trimmed by 1 base and V by 2 bases; bases with no gene match: 3. Original analysis: From reference gene primer amplification, estimates of nucleated cell counts were derived. This table comes from immunoSEQ multiplex PCR, and its TCRdb copy is limited to in-frame clones, with some not included. For V, J and clone size, that table is used; D and trimming come from the DNA. Among some 200,000 clones listed, about 90% were seen once. This chain joins TRBV5-4 and TRBJ2-3, with 11 bases fitting TRBD2. The sequenced sample consisted of peripheral blood. This sequence originates from a woman in her sixties or seventies with acute or convalescent COVID-19. The CDR3 spells CASSLLAGVGTDTQYF. Written as DNA, the CDR3 is TGTGCCAGCAGCTTACTAGCGGGGGTGGGCACAGATACGCAGTATTTT.